These 21 T cell receptor beta chains originate from one sample sequenced in a study of identifying expanded T cells in peripheral blood. Measured with immunoSEQ multiplex PCR; TCRdb has only the in-frame clones, and not every one. Of fewer than 130,000 clones detected, around 88% appear once; the ten largest clones hold approximately 16%. Sample: blood. The source is a person between 18 and 69 years old in good health.

The V and J genes are TRBV7-2 and TRBJ1-4, with D unclear. CDR3 length: 14 residues. The V end was cut by 5 bases, the J end by 5 bases, with 12 bases between. CDR1 and CDR2 from the germline V gene are SGHTA and FQGNSA. The CDR3: CASSEGALNEKLFF. The CDR3 DNA is TGTGCCAGCAGCGAGGGAGCTTTGAATGAAAAACTGTTTTTT.

This rearrangement joins TRBV7-7 to TRBJ2-1; tentatively, D is TRBD1 or TRBD2 (6 bases each). Germline CDR1 SSHAT, CDR2 FNYEAQ (reference sequence). There are 13 residues in the CDR3. Trimming cost V 1 base and J 10 bases, with 11 bases left between them. The chain's CDR3 is CASSLGGGGEQFF. CDR3 sequence (DNA): TGTGCCAGCAGCTTAGGAGGGGGAGGAGAGCAGTTCTTC. Full variable domain (rest looked up from reference TRBV7-7 and TRBJ2-1): GAGVSQSPRYKVTKRGQDVTLRCDPISSHATLYWYQQALGQGPEFLTYFNYEAQPDKSGLPSDRFSAERPEGSISTLTIQRTEQRDSAMYRCASSLGGGGEQFFGPGTRLTVL.

The table lists this clone with a count of one. The CDR3 DNA reads TGCAGCGCTAGACAGGGGGCCACTATCTCCTACGAGCAGTACTTC. It is translated as CSARQGATISYEQYF. The rearrangement uses TRBV29-1 and TRBJ2-7; 10 positions agree with TRBD1. Losses at the gene ends were 7 bases for V and 0 bases for J; bases not matched to a gene: 9. Germline V gene data show CDR1 as SQVTM and CDR2 as ANQGSEA. This CDR3 is built from 15 residues.

The chain uses TRBV4-1 and TRBJ2-1; D may correspond to TRBD1 or TRBD2 (5 bases each). The CDR3 extends over 16 amino acids. Trimming stripped 3 bases from V and 7 bases from J, with 19 bases between. CDR1 is MGHRA and CDR2 is YSYEKL in the germline V gene. This CDR3 reads CASSQAGTVSSNEQFF. DNA of the CDR3: TGCGCCAGCAGCCAGGCTGGGACCGTCTCCTCGAATGAGCAGTTCTTC.

The V gene is TRBV19, the J gene TRBJ1-5; 10 bases agree with TRBD1. The CDR3 spans 16 residues. J lost 3 bases, V lost 1 base, and 3 bases had no gene match. Per the germline V gene, CDR1 is LNHDA and CDR2 is SQIVND (reference sequence). The CDR3 is CASSIGQGAFNQPQHF. CDR3 DNA: TGTGCCAGTAGTATAGGACAGGGGGCCTTCAATCAGCCCCAGCATTTT.

The V and J genes are TRBV5-1 and TRBJ2-3; 9 nucleotides match TRBD1. The CDR3 covers 14 residues. Germline V gives CDR1 SGHRS, CDR2 YFSETQ. V dropped 4 bases and J dropped 4; count of bases not matched to a gene: 4. CDR3 amino acids: CASSRGQGPDTQYF. CDR3 nucleotides: TGCGCCAGCAGCCGCGGACAGGGGCCAGATACGCAGTATTTT.

The genes are TRBV6-5 and TRBJ2-1; D remains ambiguous. V was shortened by 8 bases and J by 4 bases, with 15 bases between the two germline ends. Germline lookup yields CDR1 MNHEY and CDR2 SVGAGI. This CDR3 region has 14 residues. The CDR3 nucleotides are TGTGCCAGCTCGTTCTACCCAGGTTACAATGAGCAGTTCTTC. Amino acids: CASSFYPGYNEQFF.

The J gene is TRBJ1-1, the V gene TRBV19; TRBD1 matches 7 bases. The J segment lost 5 bases and the V segment lost 7 bases, leaving 7 bases of the junction unmatched. CDR1 LNHDA and CDR2 SQIVND come from the germline V gene (reference sequence). The CDR3 is made up of 13 amino acids. The CDR3 DNA is TGTGCCAGTAACAGACAGGGTGGGACTGAAGCTTTCTTT. It specifies CASNRQGGTEAFF. Filled out from reference TRBV19 and TRBJ1-1, the complete variable domain reads DGGITQSPKYLFRKEGQNVTLSCEQNLNHDAMYWYRQDPGQGLRLIYYSQIVNDFQKGDIAEGYSVSREKKESFPLTVTSAQKNPTAFYLCASNRQGGTEAFFGQGTRLTVV.

The chain has TRBV18 and TRBJ2-7, with unresolved D. The CDR3 covers 14 residues. Trimming left V 3 bases short and J 3 bases short, with 12 bases between. CDR1 KGHSH and CDR2 LQKENI come from the germline V gene. CDR3 nucleotides: TGTGCCAGCTCACCGGGTTCAGAGGACTACGAGCAGTACTTC. Translation gives CASSPGSEDYEQYF.

The gene calls are TRBV19 and TRBJ1-4; D possibly corresponds to TRBD1 (5 bases). Trimming took off 5 bases at V and 5 bases at J, with 6 bases between the two ends. The CDR3 extends over 12 amino acids. CDR1 and CDR2 from the germline V gene are LNHDA and SQIVND (reference sequence). The CDR3 loop reads CASSGGNEKLFF. The CDR3, as DNA: TGTGCCAGTAGTGGGGGGAATGAAAAACTGTTTTTT. Supplemented by reference TRBV19 and TRBJ1-4, the full variable domain reads DGGITQSPKYLFRKEGQNVTLSCEQNLNHDAMYWYRQDPGQGLRLIYYSQIVNDFQKGDIAEGYSVSREKKESFPLTVTSAQKNPTAFYLCASSGGNEKLFFGSGTQLSVL.

The V and J genes are TRBV23-1 and TRBJ1-4, with unresolved D. TRBV23-1 is marked as an open reading frame, function uncertain. Trimming pared 1 base from V and 3 bases from J, leaving 15 bases between. The CDR3 spans 17 residues. This chain's CDR3 is CASSQFRRGSSNEKLFF. CDR3 sequence (DNA): TGCGCCAGCAGTCAATTCCGTCGAGGTTCGTCTAATGAAAAACTGTTTTTT.

The chain carries TRBV19 and TRBJ2-5; D unresolved. Per germline, CDR1 LNHDA and CDR2 SQIVND (reference sequence). With 2 bases removed from V and 1 base from J, the gap between germline ends came to 2 bases. The CDR3 totals 12 residues. CDR3 bases: TGTGCCAGTAGTATACCCCAAGAGACCCAGTACTTC. Translation gives CASSIPQETQYF.

This chain links TRBV7-9 with TRBJ1-6, with TRBD1 matching over 7 bases. The CDR3 sequence is 16 residues long. Losses at the gene ends were 6 bases for V and 7 bases for J; bases not matched to a gene: 12. CDR1 and CDR2 from the germline V gene are SEHNR and FQNEAQ (reference sequence). This chain's CDR3 is CASRNGGQEGNSPLHF. The CDR3, as DNA: TGTGCCAGCAGGAACGGTGGACAGGAGGGGAATTCACCCCTCCACTTT. The full variable domain, its missing parts supplied by reference TRBV7-9 and TRBJ1-6, is DTGVSQNPRHKITKRGQNVTFRCDPISEHNRLYWYRQTLGQGPEFLTYFQNEAQLEKSRLLSDRFSAERPKGSFSTLEIQRTEQGDSAMYLCASRNGGQEGNSPLHFGNGTRLTVT.

V usage is TRBV5-5 and J usage is TRBJ1-5; tentative D call: TRBD1 (5 bases). Trimming took 1 base from V and 7 from J, leaving 9 bases between them. There are 13 residues in the CDR3. CDR1 is SGHKS and CDR2 is YYEKEE in the germline V gene (reference sequence). CDR3 nucleotide sequence: TGTGCCAGCAGCTTGATGGGGGAGCAGCCCCAGCATTTT. It yields the protein CASSLMGEQPQHF.

The sample holds one count of this clone. This sequence joins TRBV21-1 and TRBJ2-7; the D call in the table, TRBD2, was not verified against the DNA. TRBV21-1 is given as a pseudogene. The length of the CDR3 is 13 residues. The CDR3 here is CASRPGLANEQYF. CDR3 nucleotides: TGTGCCAGCAGACCGGGACTAGCGAACGAGCAGTACTTC.

This clone was seen a single time. The chain has TRBV5-1 and TRBJ2-5; tentatively, D is TRBD1 (5 bases). Germline assignment: CDR1 SGHRS and CDR2 YFSETQ. CDR3 length: 17 amino acids. Trimming stripped 0 bases from V and 1 base from J, with 16 bases between. CDR3 amino acids: CASSLGVGVGVQETQYF. CDR3 in DNA: TGCGCCAGCAGCTTGGGGGTAGGAGTAGGGGTCCAAGAGACCCAGTACTTC.

This clone has more than one count but fewer than ten. The chain is built from TRBV5-1 and TRBJ2-3; 9 positions match TRBD1. The CDR3 has 16 residues. Per germline, CDR1 SGHRS and CDR2 YFSETQ. V was clipped by 4 bases and J by 3 bases; unmatched bases: 9. CDR3 DNA: TGCGCCAGCAGCCCCACGACCGGACAGGGGACAGATACGCAGTATTTT. Its translation: CASSPTTGQGTDTQYF.

This rearrangement joins TRBV10-3 to TRBJ1-1, with D possibly matching TRBD1 (5 bases). The CDR3 has 13 residues. Per germline, CDR1 ENHRY and CDR2 SYGVKD. The ends were cut back, 6 bases at V and 0 bases at J, with 8 bases in the middle. The chain's CDR3 is CAIRGDLNTEAFF. CDR3 nucleotides: TGTGCCATCAGGGGGGACCTGAACACTGAAGCTTTCTTT.

The CDR3 protein is CASSRSTANTEAFF. The CDR3 nucleotides read TGTGCCAGTAGTAGGTCGACAGCGAACACTGAAGCTTTCTTT. J is TRBJ1-1 and V is TRBV19; D is perhaps TRBD1 (5 bases). The germline V gene has CDR1 LNHDA and CDR2 SQIVND (reference sequence). Trimming stripped 4 bases from V and 1 base from J, with 10 bases between. This CDR3 region has 14 residues.

The chain uses TRBV10-3 and TRBJ1-5; 8 positions agree with TRBD1. V was clipped by 5 bases and J by 4 bases; unmatched bases: 16. From germline, CDR1 is ENHRY and CDR2 SYGVKD. The CDR3 spans 18 residues. The CDR3 reads CAISNSPGGGRPNQPQHF. The CDR3 coding sequence is TGTGCCATCAGTAATAGTCCAGGGGGCGGTCGTCCGAATCAGCCCCAGCATTTT.

The chain uses TRBV7-9 and TRBJ2-5; 12 bases match TRBD1. CDR1 SEHNR and CDR2 FQNEAQ come from the germline V gene (reference sequence). V shed 5 bases, J shed 1 base, and the junction held 5 bases outside the gene matches. This CDR3 is 16 amino acids long. The CDR3 here is CASSLGTGGFQETQYF. DNA for the CDR3: TGTGCCAGCAGCCTCGGGACAGGGGGCTTCCAAGAGACCCAGTACTTC.